These 5 T cell receptor beta chains share one sample of origin, sequenced in a study of cytomegalovirus exposure and HLA in healthy donors. The PCR used 60 Vbeta and 13 Jbeta primers. TCRdb's table, derived via immunoSEQ multiplex PCR, lists solely in-frame clones and lacks some. The repertoire has a few hundred thousand clones, 80% to 90% of them found once; the top ten carry less than 2.5%. Sequencing was performed on PBMCs. The receptors derive from a woman younger than 30 in good health and CMV-seronegative.

This clone was detected only a few times. The chain combines TRBV6-6 with TRBJ1-5; TRBD1 matches at 8 bases. The CDR3 spans 14 residues. With V trimmed by 5 bases and J by 7 bases, 7 bases remained unmatched. Germline V lookup: CDR1 MNHNY, CDR2 SVGAGI (reference sequence). Here the CDR3 reads CASSARQGRQPQHF. DNA for the CDR3: TGTGCCAGCAGTGCCCGACAGGGGAGGCAGCCCCAGCATTTT.

The chain has TRBV7-9 and TRBJ2-7, with a tentative D call TRBD2 (6 bases). V lost 2 bases and J 5 bases, leaving 13 bases between the germline ends. Germline assignment: CDR1 SEHNR and CDR2 FQNEAQ (reference sequence). The CDR3 spans 14 residues. The CDR3, as DNA: TGTGCCAGCAGCTTAATAGCGGATGGGGACGAGCAGTACTTC. This encodes CASSLIADGDEQYF.

The chain employs TRBV15 and TRBJ1-1; TRBD1 matches at 7 bases. CDR1 is LNHNV, CDR2 YYDKDF, per germline (reference sequence). V was pared by 1 base and J by 4 bases, with 3 bases of the junction left unmatched. The CDR3 has 14 residues. CDR3 sequence reads: CATSRGRQGTEAFF. The CDR3, as DNA: TGTGCCACCAGCAGAGGTCGACAGGGCACTGAAGCTTTCTTT.

This sequence joins TRBV7-3 and TRBJ2-6; D may be TRBD1 (6 bases). Per the germline V gene, CDR1 is SGHTA and CDR2 is FQGTGA. With 10 bases removed from V and 4 bases from J, the gap between germline ends came to 11 bases. This CDR3 comprises 13 residues. The CDR3 DNA reads TGTGCCACAGGGGTCGGGGGGGCCAACGTCCTGACTTTC. Its protein product is CATGVGGANVLTF. The variable domain in full, completed from reference TRBV7-3 and TRBJ2-6, reads GAGVSQTPSNKVTEKGKYVELRCDPISGHTALYWYRQSLGQGPEFLIYFQGTGAADDSGLPNDRFFAVRPEGSVSTLKIQRTERGDSAVYLCATGVGGANVLTFGAGSRLTVL.

This chain links TRBV18 with TRBJ2-5; TRBD1 aligns across 11 bases. Germline V gene data show CDR1 as KGHSH and CDR2 as LQKENI. The CDR3 is 15 residues long. Losses at the gene ends were 3 bases for V and 4 bases for J; bases not matched to a gene: 4. The CDR3 here is CASSPRTGGGETQYF. The DNA for the CDR3 is TGTGCCAGCTCACCGCGGACAGGGGGCGGAGAGACCCAGTACTTC.